The sequence of this TCR beta chain was determined in a study of a mutant IDH1 vaccine in newly diagnosed glioma. Study-wide background: Prior therapy was radiotherapy, temozolomide, or both; most received both.

The time point: week 35, safety follow-up. The content of each vaccine dose was 300 ug of mutant IDH1 20-mer peptide, and topical imiquimod accompanied it. The method was immunoSEQ multiplex PCR; TCRdb's version includes in-frame clones alone and lacks a portion of them. The sample carries 35,000 to 50,000 clones, roughly 92% recorded once. Germline V gene lookup returns CDR1 SNHLY and CDR2 FYNNEI. Trimming took 5 bases from V and 3 from J; bases not matched to a gene: 14. CDR3 size: 19 residues. Regarding this clone: Its antigen is currently unknown.

The J gene is TRBJ2-3, the V gene TRBV2; 13 bases are a match to TRBD2. This TCR was sampled from a man aged 50 to 60 with glioma. The sample consisted of PBMCs, taken from a glioma patient whose treatment included an IDH1 peptide vaccine. The CDR3: CASSWPQELAGGGTDTQYF. The CDR3 bases are TGTGCCAGCAGTTGGCCCCAGGAACTAGCGGGAGGGGGGACAGATACGCAGTATTTT.